This TCR beta chain was identified in a study of patients and donors after allogeneic stem cell transplantation (TCRdb year 2020). Trimming accounts for 4 bases at V and 3 bases at J, while the number of junction bases matched to no gene is 8. The germline V gene (reference sequence) supplies CDR1 SGHKS and CDR2 YYEKEE. Reading from cysteine to phenylalanine, the CDR3 counts 16 amino acids. Solely the CDR3 DNA is kept, with 48 bases framed from the first base. The library was produced with RT-PCR. These reads were obtained on a NextSeq 550. TCRdb reworked the public reads: Q25 trimming with fastp, MiXCR clone assembly, productive beta chains retained. Records with the same CDR3 protein are collapsed into one entry carrying the most frequent genes and DNA. The sample yields 400,000 to 450,000 distinct CDR3 sequences; 16% were counted once. Jointly, the top ten make up around 7.2% of the sample. A note on this clonotype: Its cognate antigen has yet to be identified. Per-base quality was not reported, and no clone a single base away is much larger than it.

The TCR was taken from a human donor who was either an allogeneic HSCT recipient or a stem cell or donor lymphocyte infusion donor (not recorded which). It is not recorded whose cells these are; they may come from a transplant donor. The rearrangement joined TRBV5-5 to TRBJ1-5; TRBD1 aligns with 9 central bases. Sequencing input: blood, either unsorted or a sorted T cell fraction (not recorded which). CDR3 sequence: CASSPGQGRNNQPQHF. The bases are TGTGCCAGCAGCCCGGGACAGGGTCGGAACAATCAGCCCCAGCATTTT.